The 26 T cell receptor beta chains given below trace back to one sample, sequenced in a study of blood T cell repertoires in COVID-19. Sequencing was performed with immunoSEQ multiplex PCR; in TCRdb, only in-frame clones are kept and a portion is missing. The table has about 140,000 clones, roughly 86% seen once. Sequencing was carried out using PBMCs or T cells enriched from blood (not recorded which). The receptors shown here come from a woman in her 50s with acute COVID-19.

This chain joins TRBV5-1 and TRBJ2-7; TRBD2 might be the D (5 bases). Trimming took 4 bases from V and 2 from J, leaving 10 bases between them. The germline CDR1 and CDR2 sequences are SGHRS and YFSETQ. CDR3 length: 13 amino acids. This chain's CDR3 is CASSRDGTYEQYF. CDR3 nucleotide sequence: TGCGCCAGCAGCCGCGACGGGACCTACGAGCAGTACTTC.

As DNA, the CDR3 is TGTGCCAGCAGCAATGGGGGCTGCTACTCGGATGGGAGCAATCAGCCCCAGCATTTT. Its translation: CASSNGGCYSDGSNQPQHF. V gene TRBV21-1 combines with J gene TRBJ1-5; TRBD1, as called in the table, went unchecked against the DNA. TRBV21-1 represents a pseudogene. The CDR3 covers 19 residues.

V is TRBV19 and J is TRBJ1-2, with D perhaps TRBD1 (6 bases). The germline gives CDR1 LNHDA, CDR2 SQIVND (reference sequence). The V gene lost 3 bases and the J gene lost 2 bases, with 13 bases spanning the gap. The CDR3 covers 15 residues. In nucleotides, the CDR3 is TGTGCCAGTAGTATGCTAGGACAGAAAAACTATGGCTACACCTTC. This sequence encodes CASSMLGQKNYGYTF.

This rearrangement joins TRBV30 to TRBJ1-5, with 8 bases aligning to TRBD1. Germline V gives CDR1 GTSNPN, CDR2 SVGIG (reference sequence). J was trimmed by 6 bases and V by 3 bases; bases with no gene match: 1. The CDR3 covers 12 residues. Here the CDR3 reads CAWSRGPQPQHF. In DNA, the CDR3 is TGTGCCTGGAGCAGGGGGCCTCAGCCCCAGCATTTT.

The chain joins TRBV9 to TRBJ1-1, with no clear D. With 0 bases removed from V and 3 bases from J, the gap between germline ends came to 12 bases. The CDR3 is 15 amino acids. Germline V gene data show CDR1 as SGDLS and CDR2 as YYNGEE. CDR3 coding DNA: TGTGCCAGCAGCGTAGCCGGGATGTCAGACACTGAAGCTTTCTTT. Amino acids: CASSVAGMSDTEAFF.

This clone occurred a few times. The CDR3, as DNA: TGTGCCAGCAGCTTAAATCCGGGGGTGGATGAGCAGTTCTTC. This translates into CASSLNPGVDEQFF. The chain is built from TRBV7-3 and TRBJ2-1; a weak D match, TRBD2 (6 bases). Trimming stripped 1 base from V and 8 bases from J, with 12 bases between. The V gene's germline CDR1 is SGHTA and CDR2 FQGTGA. The CDR3 runs 14 residues. Together with reference TRBV7-3 and TRBJ2-1, the CDR3 gives the full variable domain: GAGVSQTPSNKVTEKGKYVELRCDPISGHTALYWYRQSLGQGPEFLIYFQGTGAADDSGLPNDRFFAVRPEGSVSTLKIQRTERGDSAVYLCASSLNPGVDEQFFGPGTRLTVL.

CDR3 sequence reads: CASSSEGQANQPQHF. Written as DNA, the CDR3 is TGTGCCAGTAGTTCCGAGGGACAGGCTAATCAGCCCCAGCATTTT. The chain carries TRBV19 and TRBJ1-5; 8 bases line up with TRBD1. The V gene's germline CDR1 is LNHDA and CDR2 SQIVND (reference sequence). CDR3 size: 15 residues. The junction had 7 bases not matched to a gene; V was cut back by 5 bases and J by 4 bases.

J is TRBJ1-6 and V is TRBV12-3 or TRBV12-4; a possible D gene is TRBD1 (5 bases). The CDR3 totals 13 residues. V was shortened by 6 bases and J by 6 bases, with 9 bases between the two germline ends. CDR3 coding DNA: TGTGCCAGCAGACAGGCTGGTAATTCACCCCTCCACTTT. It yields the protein CASRQAGNSPLHF.

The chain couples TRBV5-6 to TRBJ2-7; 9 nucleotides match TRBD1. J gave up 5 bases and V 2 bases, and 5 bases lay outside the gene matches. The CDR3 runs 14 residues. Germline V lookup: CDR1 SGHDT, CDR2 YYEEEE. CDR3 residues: CASSFRTGVDEQYF. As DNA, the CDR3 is TGTGCCAGCAGCTTTAGGACAGGGGTAGACGAGCAGTACTTC.

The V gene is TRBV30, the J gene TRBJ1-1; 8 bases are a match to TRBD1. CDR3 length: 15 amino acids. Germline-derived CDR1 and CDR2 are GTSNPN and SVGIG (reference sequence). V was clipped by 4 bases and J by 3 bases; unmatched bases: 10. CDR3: CAWMGRGLEDTEAFF. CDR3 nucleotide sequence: TGTGCCTGGATGGGCAGGGGGCTAGAAGACACTGAAGCTTTCTTT.

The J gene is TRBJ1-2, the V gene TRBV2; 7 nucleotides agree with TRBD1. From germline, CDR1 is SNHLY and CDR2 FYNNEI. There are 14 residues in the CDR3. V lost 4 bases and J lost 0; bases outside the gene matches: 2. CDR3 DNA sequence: TGTGCCAGCAGTGCCGGGACAGCTAACTATGGCTACACCTTC. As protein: CASSAGTANYGYTF.

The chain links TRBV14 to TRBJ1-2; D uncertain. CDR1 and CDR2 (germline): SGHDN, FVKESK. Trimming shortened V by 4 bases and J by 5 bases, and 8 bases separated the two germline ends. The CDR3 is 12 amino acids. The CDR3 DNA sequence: TGTGCCAGCAGCCTCGGACTTTATGGCTACACCTTC. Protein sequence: CASSLGLYGYTF.

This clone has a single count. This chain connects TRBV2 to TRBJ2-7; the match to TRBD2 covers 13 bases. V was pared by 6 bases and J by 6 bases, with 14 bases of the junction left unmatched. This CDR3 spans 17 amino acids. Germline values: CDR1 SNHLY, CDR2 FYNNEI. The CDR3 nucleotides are TGTGCCAGCAGAAAAATCGCTACTAGCGGGAGGGCCGCCGAGCAGTACTTC. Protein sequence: CASRKIATSGRAAEQYF.

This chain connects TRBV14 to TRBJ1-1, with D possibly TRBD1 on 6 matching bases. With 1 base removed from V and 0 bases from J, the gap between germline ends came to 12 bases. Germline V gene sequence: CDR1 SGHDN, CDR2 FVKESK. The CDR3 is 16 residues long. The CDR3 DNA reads TGTGCCAGCAGCCAAGTAGGGGGAATCATGAACACTGAAGCTTTCTTT. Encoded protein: CASSQVGGIMNTEAFF.

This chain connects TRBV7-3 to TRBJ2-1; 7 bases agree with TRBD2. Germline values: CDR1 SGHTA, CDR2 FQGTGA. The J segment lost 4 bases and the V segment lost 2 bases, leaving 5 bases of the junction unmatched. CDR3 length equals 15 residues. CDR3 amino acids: CASSLAQRGYNEQFF. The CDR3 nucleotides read TGTGCCAGCAGCTTAGCCCAGCGGGGTTACAATGAGCAGTTCTTC.

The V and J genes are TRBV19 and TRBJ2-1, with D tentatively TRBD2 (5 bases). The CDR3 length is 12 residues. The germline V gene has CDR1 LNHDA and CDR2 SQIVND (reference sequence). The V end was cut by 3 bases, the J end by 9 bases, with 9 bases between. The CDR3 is CASSIGGSEQFF. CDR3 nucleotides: TGTGCCAGTAGTATCGGTGGGAGTGAGCAGTTCTTC.

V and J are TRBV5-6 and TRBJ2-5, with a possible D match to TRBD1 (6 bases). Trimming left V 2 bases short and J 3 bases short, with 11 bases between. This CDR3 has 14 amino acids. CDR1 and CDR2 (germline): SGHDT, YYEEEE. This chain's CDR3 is CASSLQQGKETQYF. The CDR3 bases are TGTGCCAGCAGCTTACAACAGGGAAAAGAGACCCAGTACTTC.

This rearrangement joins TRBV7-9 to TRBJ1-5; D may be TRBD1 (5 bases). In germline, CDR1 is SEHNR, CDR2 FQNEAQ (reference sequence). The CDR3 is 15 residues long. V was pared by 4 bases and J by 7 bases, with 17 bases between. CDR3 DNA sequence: TGTGCCAGCAGCTGGGGGGTTGAAGGAGGACAGCCCCAGCATTTT. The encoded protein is CASSWGVEGGQPQHF.

In DNA, the CDR3 is TGTGCCAGCAGCTCCCTCCAACTCCCGTACAATGAGCAGTTCTTC. Translated, it gives CASSSLQLPYNEQFF. V gene TRBV7-3 combines with J gene TRBJ2-1, with no clear D. The V and J ends lost 4 bases and 4 bases respectively, with 14 bases between them. CDR1 and CDR2 from the germline V gene are SGHTA and FQGTGA. CDR3 length: 15 residues.

The CDR3 region is CASSFGRAGTDTQYF. CDR3 in DNA: TGTGCCAGCAGCTTTGGGAGAGCCGGCACAGATACGCAGTATTTT. The rearrangement joins TRBV7-3 to TRBJ2-3, with D tentatively TRBD2 (5 bases). V was shortened by 3 bases and J by 1 base, with 11 bases between the two germline ends. The CDR3 sequence is 15 residues long. Germline CDR1 and CDR2: SGHTA and FQGTGA.

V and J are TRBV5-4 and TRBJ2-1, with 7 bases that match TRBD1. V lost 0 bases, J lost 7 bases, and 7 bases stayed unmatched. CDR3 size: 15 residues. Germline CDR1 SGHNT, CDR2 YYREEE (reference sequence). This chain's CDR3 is CASSLAGTAFNEQFF. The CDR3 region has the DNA TGTGCCAGCAGCTTGGCCGGGACAGCCTTTAATGAGCAGTTCTTC.

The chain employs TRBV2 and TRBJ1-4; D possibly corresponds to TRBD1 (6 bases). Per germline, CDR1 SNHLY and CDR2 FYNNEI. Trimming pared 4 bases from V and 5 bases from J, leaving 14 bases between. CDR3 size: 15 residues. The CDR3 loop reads CASSGGTGINEKLFF. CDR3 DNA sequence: TGTGCCAGCAGTGGGGGCACAGGGATCAATGAAAAACTGTTTTTT.

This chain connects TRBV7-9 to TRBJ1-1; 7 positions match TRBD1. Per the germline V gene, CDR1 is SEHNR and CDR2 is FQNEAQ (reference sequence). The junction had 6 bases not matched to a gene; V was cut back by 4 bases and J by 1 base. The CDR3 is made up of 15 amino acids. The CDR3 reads CASSSSGGGNTEAFF. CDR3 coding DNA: TGTGCCAGCAGCTCCTCAGGGGGTGGGAACACTGAAGCTTTCTTT.

CDR3 region: CAIRAGLENTHEQYF. The CDR3, as DNA: TGTGCCATCAGGGCTGGACTAGAAAATACCCACGAGCAGTACTTC. The chain links TRBV10-3 to TRBJ2-7; 7 positions match TRBD2. J gave up 5 bases and V 6 bases, and 13 bases lay outside the gene matches. From germline, CDR1 is ENHRY and CDR2 SYGVKD. The CDR3 has 15 amino acids.

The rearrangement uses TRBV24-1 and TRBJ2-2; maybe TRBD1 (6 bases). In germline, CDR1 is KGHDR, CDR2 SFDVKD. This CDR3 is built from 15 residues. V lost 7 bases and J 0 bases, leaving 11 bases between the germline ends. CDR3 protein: CATRRGSANTGELFF. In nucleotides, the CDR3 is TGTGCCACCAGGAGGGGGTCGGCGAACACCGGGGAGCTGTTTTTT.

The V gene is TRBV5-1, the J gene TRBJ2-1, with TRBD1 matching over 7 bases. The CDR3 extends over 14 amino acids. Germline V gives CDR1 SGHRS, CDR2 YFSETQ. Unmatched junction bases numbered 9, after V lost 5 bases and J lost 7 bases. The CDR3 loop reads CASRMRQGVNEQFF. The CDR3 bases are TGCGCCAGCAGGATGAGACAGGGAGTGAATGAGCAGTTCTTC.